Following are 14 T cell receptor beta chains from one sample sequenced in a study of early T cells in non-severe SARS-CoV-2 infection. TCRdb independently ran MiXCR on the 5' RACE reads; one entry per CDR3 protein. The data show about 59,000 distinct CDR3 sequences, 13% seen once. This material consisted of whole blood, taken at baseline. The source is an adult who was a healthcare worker with PCR-confirmed SARS-CoV-2 infection or an uninfected control (not recorded which).

V is TRBV11-2 and J is TRBJ2-7, with TRBD1 matching 9 bases. The CDR3 has 16 amino acids. Germline values: CDR1 SGHAT, CDR2 FQNNGV. The J segment lost 1 base and the V segment lost 3 bases, leaving 7 bases of the junction unmatched. The CDR3 DNA sequence: TGTGCCAGCAGCTTCTTACCGGGACAGGGATCCTACGAGCAGTACTTC. Protein sequence: CASSFLPGQGSYEQYF.

The sample holds a few counts of this clonotype. The V gene is TRBV28, the J gene TRBJ1-1; 8 positions match TRBD1. The CDR3 loop spans 15 amino acids. Trimming cost V 3 bases and J 5 bases; bases outside gene matches: 8. CDR1 and CDR2 (germline): MDHEN, SYDVKM. CDR3: CASSFIGQGRTEAFF. CDR3 DNA sequence: TGTGCCAGCAGTTTTATCGGACAGGGAAGGACTGAAGCTTTCTTT.

The chain carries TRBV2 and TRBJ2-5, with D hard to call. This CDR3 is built from 13 residues. Per germline, CDR1 SNHLY and CDR2 FYNNEI. Trimming cost V 3 bases and J 5 bases, with 10 bases left between them. Written as DNA, the CDR3 is TGTGCCAGCAGTGACGTGGCACGGGAGACCCAGTACTTC. Its translation is CASSDVARETQYF.

This clonotype occurred a few times. This sequence joins TRBV19 and TRBJ2-2, with D maybe TRBD1 (6 bases). Germline V CDR1 and CDR2: LNHDA, SQIVND (reference sequence). The CDR3 runs 16 residues. The V and J ends lost 6 bases and 4 bases respectively, with 18 bases between them. CDR3 amino acids: CASRESTGRTTGELFF. CDR3 sequence (DNA): TGTGCCAGTAGGGAATCAACAGGGCGCACCACCGGGGAGCTGTTTTTT.

This clonotype was picked up many times. The chain couples TRBV19 to TRBJ2-3; maybe TRBD2 (5 bases). Germline loops: CDR1 LNHDA, CDR2 SQIVND (reference sequence). The CDR3 length is 17 residues. V lost 3 bases to trimming and J lost 3 bases, with 19 bases between them. The chain's CDR3 is CASSIDPRGTRTDTQYF. The CDR3 nucleotides are TGTGCCAGTAGTATTGATCCCCGCGGCACTAGGACAGATACGCAGTATTTT. Looking up the rest from reference TRBV19 and TRBJ2-3 gives the full variable domain: DGGITQSPKYLFRKEGQNVTLSCEQNLNHDAMYWYRQDPGQGLRLIYYSQIVNDFQKGDIAEGYSVSREKKESFPLTVTSAQKNPTAFYLCASSIDPRGTRTDTQYFGPGTRLTVL.

This chain connects TRBV9 to TRBJ2-5, with D perhaps assigned TRBD1 or TRBD2 (5 bases each). Trimming removed 4 bases from V and 6 bases from J, with 13 bases in between. This CDR3 spans 13 amino acids. The germline V gene encodes CDR1 SGDLS and CDR2 YYNGEE. CDR3 DNA sequence: TGTGCCAGCAGCCTAGAGGGGCGGAAGACCCAGTACTTC. Translating it yields CASSLEGRKTQYF.

This clonotype has more than one count but fewer than ten. The chain is built from TRBV5-1 and TRBJ1-6; a weak D match, TRBD1 (5 bases). V dropped 4 bases and J dropped 6 bases, with 14 bases sitting between them. Germline V gene data show CDR1 as SGHRS and CDR2 as YFSETQ. The CDR3 sequence is 15 residues long. The CDR3 loop reads CASSLSGLSNSPLHF. Written as DNA, the CDR3 is TGCGCCAGCAGCCTGTCAGGGCTGAGTAATTCACCCCTCCACTTT.

This clonotype was seen at least ten times. The rearrangement links TRBV7-9 to TRBJ2-7; possibly TRBD1 for D (6 bases). CDR1 is SEHNR, CDR2 FQNEAQ, per germline (reference sequence). CDR3 length: 13 residues. Trimming took 4 bases from V and 11 from J, leaving 18 bases between them. In DNA form, the CDR3 reads TGTGCCAGCAGCTCAACAGGGTCAACGATGGAGTACTTC. This sequence encodes CASSSTGSTMEYF.

The chain employs TRBV6-5 and TRBJ1-6, with D unresolved. CDR3 length: 15 residues. Germline lookup yields CDR1 MNHEY and CDR2 SVGAGI. The germline V and J ends were trimmed by 2 bases and 7 bases, with 12 bases remaining between them. The CDR3 DNA follows: TGTGCCAGCAGTTACGTGTTACAGAAAAATTCACCCCTCCACTTT. Translating it yields CASSYVLQKNSPLHF.

This clonotype turned up a few times. V and J are TRBV20-1 and TRBJ1-5; D unresolved. The CDR3 loop spans 12 amino acids. Germline CDR1 DFQATT, CDR2 SNEGSKA (reference sequence). V was shortened by 0 bases and J by 7 bases, with 7 bases between the two germline ends. In DNA form, the CDR3 reads TGCAGTGCTAGAGATAGGAACCAGCCCCAGCATTTT. Translating gives CSARDRNQPQHF.

This clonotype showed up just a few times. The chain combines TRBV12-3 or TRBV12-4 with TRBJ2-2, with TRBD2 matching over 7 bases. The V and J ends lost 7 bases and 2 bases, in that order; junction bases with no gene match: 10. The CDR3 has 16 amino acids. CDR3 DNA sequence: TGTGCCAGCACCCTTGGGCGGGGGAGAAACACCGGGGAGCTGTTTTTT. This codes for CASTLGRGRNTGELFF.

In regard to this clonotype: One end of the junction is discordant with germline, which a read error may explain. The J gene is TRBJ2-3, the V gene TRBV7-7; the D gene is possibly TRBD1 (5 bases). Germline-derived CDR1 and CDR2 are SSHAT and FNYEAQ (reference sequence). The CDR3 has 13 residues. In DNA form, the CDR3 reads TGTGCTAGCAGCTTCGACAGCACCAATACGCAGTATTTT. Protein product: CASSFDSTNTQYF.

The V call is TRBV5-1, the J call TRBJ1-1; D not resolved. The CDR3 has 11 amino acids. Deletions cut 5 bases from V and 5 bases from J, with 7 bases between. In germline, CDR1 is SGHRS, CDR2 YFSETQ. The CDR3 protein is CASRSGTEAFF. The DNA of the CDR3 is TGCGCCAGCAGGAGTGGAACTGAAGCTTTCTTT. Looking up the rest from reference TRBV5-1 and TRBJ1-1 gives the full variable domain: KAGVTQTPRYLIKTRGQQVTLSCSPISGHRSVSWYQQTPGQGLQFLFEYFSETQRNKGNFPGRFSGRQFSNSRSEMNVSTLELGDSALYLCASRSGTEAFFGQGTRLTVV.

This clonotype was counted at least ten times. The CDR3 DNA is TGTGCCAGCAGCCGTAGCGGGGGGATGACAGATACGCAGTATTTT. Translation gives CASSRSGGMTDTQYF. The chain has TRBV7-3 and TRBJ2-3, with 10 nucleotides matching TRBD2. Germline CDR1 reads SGHTA; CDR2 reads FQGTGA. CDR3 length: 15 residues. After removal of 5 bases from V and 3 bases from J, the junction contained 5 bases not matched to a gene.